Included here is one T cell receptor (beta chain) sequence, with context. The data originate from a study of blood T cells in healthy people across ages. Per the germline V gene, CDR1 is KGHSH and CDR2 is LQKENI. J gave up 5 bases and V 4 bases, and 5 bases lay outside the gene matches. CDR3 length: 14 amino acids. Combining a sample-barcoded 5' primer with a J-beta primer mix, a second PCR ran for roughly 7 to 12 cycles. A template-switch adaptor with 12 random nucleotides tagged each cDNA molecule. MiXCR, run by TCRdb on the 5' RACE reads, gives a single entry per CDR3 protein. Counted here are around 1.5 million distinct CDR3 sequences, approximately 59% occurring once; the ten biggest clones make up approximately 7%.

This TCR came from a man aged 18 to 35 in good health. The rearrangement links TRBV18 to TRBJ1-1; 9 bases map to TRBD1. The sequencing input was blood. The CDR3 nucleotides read TGTGCCAGCTCACAGGGACAGGGTAAGACTGAAGCTTTCTTT. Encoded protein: CASSQGQGKTEAFF.